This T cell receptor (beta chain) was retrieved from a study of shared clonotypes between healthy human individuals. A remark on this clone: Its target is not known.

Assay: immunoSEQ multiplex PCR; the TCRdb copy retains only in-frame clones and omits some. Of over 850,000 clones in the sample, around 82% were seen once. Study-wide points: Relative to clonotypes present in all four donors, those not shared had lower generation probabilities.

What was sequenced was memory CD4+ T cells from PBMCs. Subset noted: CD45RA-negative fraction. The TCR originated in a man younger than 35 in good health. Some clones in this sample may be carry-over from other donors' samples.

CDR3 in DNA: TGCAGTGCTATGGACAGGAATGAGCAGTTCTTC. Translation gives CSAMDRNEQFF. V and J are TRBV20-1 and TRBJ2-1; 7 bases are shared with TRBD1. Losses at the gene ends were 4 bases for V and 7 bases for J; bases not matched to a gene: 1. Looked up from germline, CDR1 is DFQATT and CDR2 is SNEGSKA (reference sequence). The CDR3 covers 11 residues.